This section outlines one TCR beta chain sequence together with its context. Its antigen remains unknown. These data are taken from a study of response to subunit inactivated influenza vaccine. TCRdb processed the RT-PCR reads anew with MiXCR; each CDR3 protein has one entry. The table lists more than 200,000 distinct CDR3 sequences, 10% to 15% of them singletons. Study observations and caveats: Few new T cells, the authors suggested, are recruited by each seasonal influenza vaccination.

Germline values: CDR1 SQVTM, CDR2 ANQGSEA. Deletions cut 1 base from V and 4 bases from J, with 13 bases between. This CDR3 region has 14 residues. The sample was non-naive T cells sorted from PBMCs, taken 14 to 15 days before vaccination. This chain uses TRBV29-1 with TRBJ1-2, with D unclear. The clonotype originates from a man aged 50 to 59 who received an inactivated influenza vaccine. In DNA, the CDR3 is TGCAGCGTTGAAGCCCGGACGGGTGCCTATGGCTACACCTTC. Translated, it gives CSVEARTGAYGYTF.